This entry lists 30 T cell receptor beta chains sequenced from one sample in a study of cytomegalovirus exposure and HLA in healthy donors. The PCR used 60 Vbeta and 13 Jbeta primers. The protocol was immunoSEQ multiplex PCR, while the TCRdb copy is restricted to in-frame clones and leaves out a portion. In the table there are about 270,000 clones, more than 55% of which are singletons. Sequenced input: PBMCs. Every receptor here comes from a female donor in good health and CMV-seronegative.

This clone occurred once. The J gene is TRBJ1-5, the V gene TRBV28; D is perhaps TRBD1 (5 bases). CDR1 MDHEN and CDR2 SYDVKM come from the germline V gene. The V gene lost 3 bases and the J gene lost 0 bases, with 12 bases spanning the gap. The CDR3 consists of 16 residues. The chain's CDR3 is CASSLWGSDSNQPQHF. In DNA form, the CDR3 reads TGTGCCAGCAGTTTGTGGGGCAGCGATAGCAATCAGCCCCAGCATTTT.

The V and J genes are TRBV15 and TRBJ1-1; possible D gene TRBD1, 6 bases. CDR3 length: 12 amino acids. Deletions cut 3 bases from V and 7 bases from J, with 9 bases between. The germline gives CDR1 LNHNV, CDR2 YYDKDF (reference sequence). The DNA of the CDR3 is TGTGCCACCAGCAGTACAGGGAATGAAGCTTTCTTT. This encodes CATSSTGNEAFF.

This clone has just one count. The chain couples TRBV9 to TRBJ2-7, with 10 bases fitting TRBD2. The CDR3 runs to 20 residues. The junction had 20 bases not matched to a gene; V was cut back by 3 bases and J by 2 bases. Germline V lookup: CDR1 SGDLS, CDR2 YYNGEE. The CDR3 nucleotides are TGTGCCAGCAGCGCGGGGGACCGCGGAGCGGGAGGGCCCAACCCCTACGAGCAGTACTTC. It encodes CASSAGDRGAGGPNPYEQYF.

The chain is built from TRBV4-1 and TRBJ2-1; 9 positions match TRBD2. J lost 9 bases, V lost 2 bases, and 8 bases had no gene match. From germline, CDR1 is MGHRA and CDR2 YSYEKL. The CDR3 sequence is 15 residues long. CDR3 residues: CASSQKLAGYIEQFF. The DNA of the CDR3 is TGCGCCAGCAGCCAAAAGCTAGCGGGATATATTGAGCAGTTCTTC.

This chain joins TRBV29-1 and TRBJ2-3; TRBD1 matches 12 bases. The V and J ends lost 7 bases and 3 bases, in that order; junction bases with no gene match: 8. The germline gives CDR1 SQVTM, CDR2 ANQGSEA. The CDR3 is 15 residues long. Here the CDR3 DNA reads TGCAGCGCTAATCCGGGACAGGGGGCAACAGATACGCAGTATTTT. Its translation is CSANPGQGATDTQYF.

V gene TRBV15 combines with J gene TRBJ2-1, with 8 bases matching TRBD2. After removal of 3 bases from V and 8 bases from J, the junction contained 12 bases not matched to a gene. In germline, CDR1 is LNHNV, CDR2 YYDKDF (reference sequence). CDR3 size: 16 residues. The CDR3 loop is CATSSMPAGEWDEQFF. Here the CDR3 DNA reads TGTGCCACCAGCAGCATGCCAGCGGGAGAATGGGATGAGCAGTTCTTC.

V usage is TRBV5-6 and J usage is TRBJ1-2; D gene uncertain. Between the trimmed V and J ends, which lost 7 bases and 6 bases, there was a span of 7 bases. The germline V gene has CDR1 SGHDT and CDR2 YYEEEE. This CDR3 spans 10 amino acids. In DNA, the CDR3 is TGTGCCAGCCCCTCGGATGGCTACACCTTC. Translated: CASPSDGYTF. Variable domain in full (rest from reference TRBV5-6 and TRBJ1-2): DAGVTQSPTHLIKTRGQQVTLRCSPKSGHDTVSWYQQALGQGPQFIFQYYEEEERQRGNFPDRFSGHQFPNYSSELNVNALLLGDSALYLCASPSDGYTFGSGTRLTVV.

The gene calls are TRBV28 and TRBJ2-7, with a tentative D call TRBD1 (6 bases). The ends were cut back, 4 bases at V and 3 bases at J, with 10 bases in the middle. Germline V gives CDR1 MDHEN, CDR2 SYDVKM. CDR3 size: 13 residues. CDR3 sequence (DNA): TGTGCCAGCAGTTCGAACAGGGTCTACGAGCAGTACTTC. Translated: CASSSNRVYEQYF. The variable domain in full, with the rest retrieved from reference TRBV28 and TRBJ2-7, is DVKVTQSSRYLVKRTGEKVFLECVQDMDHENMFWYRQDPGLGLRLIYFSYDVKMKEKGDIPEGYSVSREKKERFSLILESASTNQTSMYLCASSSNRVYEQYFGPGTRLTVT.

The CDR3 spells CASSLDRDNEQFF. The CDR3 DNA follows: TGTGCCAGCAGCCTAGACAGGGACAATGAGCAGTTCTTC. The rearrangement uses TRBV5-4 and TRBJ2-1; 7 nucleotides match TRBD1. V was pared by 4 bases and J by 5 bases, with 3 bases of the junction left unmatched. CDR3 size: 13 residues. Looked up from germline, CDR1 is SGHNT and CDR2 is YYREEE (reference sequence). Full variable domain (outside the CDR3, taken from reference TRBV5-4 and TRBJ2-1): ETGVTQSPTHLIKTRGQQVTLRCSSQSGHNTVSWYQQALGQGPQFIFQYYREEENGRGNFPPRFSGLQFPNYSSELNVNALELDDSALYLCASSLDRDNEQFFGPGTRLTVL.

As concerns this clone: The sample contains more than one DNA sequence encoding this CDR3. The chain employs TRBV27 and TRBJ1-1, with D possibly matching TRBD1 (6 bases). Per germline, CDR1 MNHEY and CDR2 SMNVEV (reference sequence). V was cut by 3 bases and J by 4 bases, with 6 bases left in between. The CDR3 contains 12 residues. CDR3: CASSLTGTEAFF. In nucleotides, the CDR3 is TGTGCCAGCAGTTTGACAGGCACTGAAGCTTTCTTT.

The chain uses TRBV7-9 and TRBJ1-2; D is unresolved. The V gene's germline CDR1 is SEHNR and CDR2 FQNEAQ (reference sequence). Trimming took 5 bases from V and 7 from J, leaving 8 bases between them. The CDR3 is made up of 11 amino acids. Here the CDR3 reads CASSITSGYTF. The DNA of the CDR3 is TGTGCCAGCAGCATCACTAGTGGCTACACCTTC.

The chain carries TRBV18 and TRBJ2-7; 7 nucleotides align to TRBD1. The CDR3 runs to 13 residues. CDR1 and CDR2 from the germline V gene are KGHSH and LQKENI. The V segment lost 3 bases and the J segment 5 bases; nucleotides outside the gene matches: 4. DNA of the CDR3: TGTGCCAGCTCACCCGGACAGGCGGACGAGCAGTACTTC. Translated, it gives CASSPGQADEQYF.

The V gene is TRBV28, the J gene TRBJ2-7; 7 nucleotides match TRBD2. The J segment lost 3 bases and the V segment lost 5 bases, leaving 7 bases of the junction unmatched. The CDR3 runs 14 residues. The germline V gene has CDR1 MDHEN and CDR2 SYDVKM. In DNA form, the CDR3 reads TGTGCCAGCAGTGGCGACTGGGGGGGCTACGAGCAGTACTTC. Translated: CASSGDWGGYEQYF.

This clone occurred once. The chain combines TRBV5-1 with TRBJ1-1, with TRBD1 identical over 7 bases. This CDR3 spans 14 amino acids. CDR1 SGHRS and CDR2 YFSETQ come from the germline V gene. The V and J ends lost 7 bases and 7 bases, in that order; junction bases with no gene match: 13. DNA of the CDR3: TGCGCCAGCGCCCTACAGGGGCCTGTAAATGAAGCTTTCTTT. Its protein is CASALQGPVNEAFF.

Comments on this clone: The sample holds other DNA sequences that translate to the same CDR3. DNA of the CDR3: TGTGCCCGGTACCTTCTAAGACTAGTTCACCACGAGCAGTACTTC. Residues: CARYLLRLVHHEQYF. This rearrangement joins TRBV6-9 to TRBJ2-7; D possibly corresponds to TRBD2 (6 bases). Trimming took 11 bases from V and 5 from J, leaving 25 bases between them. CDR1 MNHGY and CDR2 SVAAGI come from the germline V gene. The CDR3 runs 15 residues.

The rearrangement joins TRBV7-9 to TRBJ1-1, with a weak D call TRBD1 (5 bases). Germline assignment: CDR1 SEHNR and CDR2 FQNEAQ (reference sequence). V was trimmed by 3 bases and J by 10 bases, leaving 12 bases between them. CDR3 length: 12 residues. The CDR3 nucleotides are TGTGCCAGCAGCTTTACGGAGGGGAGAGCTTTCTTT. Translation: CASSFTEGRAFF.

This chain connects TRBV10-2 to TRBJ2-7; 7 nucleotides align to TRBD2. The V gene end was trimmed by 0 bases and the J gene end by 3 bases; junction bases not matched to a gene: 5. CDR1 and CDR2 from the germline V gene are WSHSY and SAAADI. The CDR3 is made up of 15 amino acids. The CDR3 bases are TGCGCCAGCAGTGAGTCGGCGGGAGCCATCTACGAGCAGTACTTC. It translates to CASSESAGAIYEQYF.

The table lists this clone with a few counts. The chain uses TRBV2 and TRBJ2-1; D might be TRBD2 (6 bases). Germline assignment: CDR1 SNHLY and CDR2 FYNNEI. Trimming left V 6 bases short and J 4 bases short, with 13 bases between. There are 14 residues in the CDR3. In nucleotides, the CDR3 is TGTGCCAGCAGGCAGGAGGGAGTGTACAATGAGCAGTTCTTC. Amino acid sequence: CASRQEGVYNEQFF.

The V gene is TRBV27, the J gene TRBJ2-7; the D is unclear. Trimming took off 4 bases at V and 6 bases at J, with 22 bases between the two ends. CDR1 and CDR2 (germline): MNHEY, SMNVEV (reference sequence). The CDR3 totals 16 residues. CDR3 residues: CASSSPSKRFPGEQYF. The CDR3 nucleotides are TGTGCCAGCAGTTCACCATCGAAGAGGTTCCCTGGCGAGCAGTACTTC.

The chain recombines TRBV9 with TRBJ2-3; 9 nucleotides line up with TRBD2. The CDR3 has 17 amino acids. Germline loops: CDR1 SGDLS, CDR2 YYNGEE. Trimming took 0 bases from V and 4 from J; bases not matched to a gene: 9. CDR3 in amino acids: CASSVAGSGRASDTQYF. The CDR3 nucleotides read TGTGCCAGCAGCGTAGCGGGTAGCGGGAGAGCATCAGATACGCAGTATTTT.

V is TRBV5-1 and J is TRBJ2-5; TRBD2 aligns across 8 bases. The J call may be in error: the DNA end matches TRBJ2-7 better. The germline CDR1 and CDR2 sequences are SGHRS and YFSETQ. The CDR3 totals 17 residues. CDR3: CASSLVASGPAPLEQYF. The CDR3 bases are TGCGCCAGCAGCTTGGTGGCTAGCGGGCCTGCCCCCCTCGAGCAGTACTTC.

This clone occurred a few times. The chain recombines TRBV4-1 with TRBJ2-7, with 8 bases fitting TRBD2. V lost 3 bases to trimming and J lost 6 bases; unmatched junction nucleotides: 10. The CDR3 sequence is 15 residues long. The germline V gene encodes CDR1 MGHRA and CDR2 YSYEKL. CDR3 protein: CASSQSGAGASEQYF. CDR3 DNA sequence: TGCGCCAGCAGCCAGTCTGGAGCGGGAGCTAGCGAGCAGTACTTC.

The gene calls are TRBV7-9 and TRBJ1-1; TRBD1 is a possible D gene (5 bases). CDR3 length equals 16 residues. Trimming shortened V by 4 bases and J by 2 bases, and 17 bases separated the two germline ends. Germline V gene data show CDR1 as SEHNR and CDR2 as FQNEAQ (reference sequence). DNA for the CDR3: TGTGCCAGCAGCTCTCCGAACAGGTTTGGAAACACTGAAGCTTTCTTT. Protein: CASSSPNRFGNTEAFF. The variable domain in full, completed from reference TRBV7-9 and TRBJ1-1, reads DTGVSQNPRHKITKRGQNVTFRCDPISEHNRLYWYRQTLGQGPEFLTYFQNEAQLEKSRLLSDRFSAERPKGSFSTLEIQRTEQGDSAMYLCASSSPNRFGNTEAFFGQGTRLTVV.

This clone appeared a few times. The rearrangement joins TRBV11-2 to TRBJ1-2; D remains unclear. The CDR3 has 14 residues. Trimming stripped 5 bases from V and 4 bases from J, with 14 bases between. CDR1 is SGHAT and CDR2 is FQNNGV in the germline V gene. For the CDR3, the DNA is TGTGCCAGCAGCGCAGGCCGGCAGATCTATGGCTACACCTTC. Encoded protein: CASSAGRQIYGYTF.

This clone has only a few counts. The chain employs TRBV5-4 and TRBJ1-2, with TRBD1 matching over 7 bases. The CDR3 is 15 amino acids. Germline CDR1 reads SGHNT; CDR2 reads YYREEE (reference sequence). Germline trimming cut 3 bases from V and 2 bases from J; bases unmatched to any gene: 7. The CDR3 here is CASSWLRDSNYGYTF. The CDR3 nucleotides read TGTGCCAGCAGCTGGCTCCGGGACAGCAACTATGGCTACACCTTC.

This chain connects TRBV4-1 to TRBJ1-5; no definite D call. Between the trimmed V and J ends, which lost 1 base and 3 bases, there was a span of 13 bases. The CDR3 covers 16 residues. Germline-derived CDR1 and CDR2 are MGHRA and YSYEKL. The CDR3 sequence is CASSQGGLPNNQPQHF. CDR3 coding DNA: TGCGCCAGCAGCCAAGGCGGGCTACCAAACAATCAGCCCCAGCATTTT.

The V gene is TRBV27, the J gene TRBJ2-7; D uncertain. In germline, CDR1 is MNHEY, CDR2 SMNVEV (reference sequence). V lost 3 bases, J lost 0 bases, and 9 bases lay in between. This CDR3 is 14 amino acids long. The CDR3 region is CASSLVANSYEQYF. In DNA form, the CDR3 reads TGTGCCAGCAGTTTGGTAGCCAACTCCTACGAGCAGTACTTC.

In DNA form, the CDR3 reads TGTGCCAGCAGTGATCGGTTCGGGAGGACAGATACGCAGTATTTT. Its protein product is CASSDRFGRTDTQYF. V usage is TRBV2 and J usage is TRBJ2-3, with 7 bases matching TRBD2. J lost 3 bases, V lost 3 bases, and 6 bases had no gene match. The CDR3 contains 15 residues. Germline CDR1 and CDR2: SNHLY and FYNNEI.

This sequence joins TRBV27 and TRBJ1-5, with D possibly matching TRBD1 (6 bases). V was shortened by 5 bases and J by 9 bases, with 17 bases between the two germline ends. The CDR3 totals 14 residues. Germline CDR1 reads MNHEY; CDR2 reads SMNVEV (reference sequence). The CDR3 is CASSPQGLILPQHF. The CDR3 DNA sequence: TGTGCCAGCAGTCCACAGGGATTGATATTGCCCCAGCATTTT.

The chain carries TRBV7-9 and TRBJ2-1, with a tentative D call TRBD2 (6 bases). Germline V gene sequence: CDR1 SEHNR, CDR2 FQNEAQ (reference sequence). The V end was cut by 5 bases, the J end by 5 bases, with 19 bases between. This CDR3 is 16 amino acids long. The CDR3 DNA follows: TGTGCCAGCAGCCCTCCCGGGACCCCGGGGGACAATGAGCAGTTCTTC. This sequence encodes CASSPPGTPGDNEQFF.